One sample yielded the 25 T cell receptor beta chains listed below, sequenced in a study of cytomegalovirus exposure and HLA in healthy donors. The PCR ran on 60 Vbeta and 13 Jbeta primers. Assay: immunoSEQ multiplex PCR; the TCRdb copy retains only in-frame clones and omits some. Among about 180,000 clones, almost 85% were seen once, and the ten largest hold more than 0.5%. Material for sequencing was PBMCs. These receptors were obtained from a woman aged 50 to 65 in good health and CMV-seronegative.

V is TRBV2 and J is TRBJ2-1, with D possibly matching TRBD1 (6 bases). Germline values: CDR1 SNHLY, CDR2 FYNNEI. The CDR3 contains 14 residues. With 6 bases removed from V and 4 bases from J, the gap between germline ends came to 13 bases. The CDR3 here is CASRNSDRYNEQFF. CDR3 DNA: TGTGCCAGCAGGAACTCGGACAGATACAATGAGCAGTTCTTC.

The V and J genes are TRBV7-2 and TRBJ2-6; D might be TRBD2 (7 bases). This CDR3 spans 17 amino acids. Germline CDR1 reads SGHTA; CDR2 reads FQGNSA. V lost 5 bases and J 0 bases, leaving 14 bases between the germline ends. DNA of the CDR3: TGTGCCAGCAGCCCTAGGGGGGGCCCCTCTGGGGCCAACGTCCTGACTTTC. Its translation is CASSPRGGPSGANVLTF.

This sequence joins TRBV18 and TRBJ2-3, with a possible D match to TRBD2 (6 bases). The V end lost 5 bases, the J end lost 4 bases, and 19 bases lay between the germline ends. The germline CDR1 and CDR2 sequences are KGHSH and LQKENI. This CDR3 contains 16 residues. CDR3 in amino acids: CASSYQGGVLADTQYF. For the CDR3, the DNA is TGTGCCAGCTCATACCAAGGAGGGGTTCTTGCAGATACGCAGTATTTT.

V gene TRBV13 combines with J gene TRBJ2-7; 9 bases fit TRBD1. Germline V gives CDR1 PRHDT, CDR2 FYEKMQ (reference sequence). The CDR3 loop spans 15 amino acids. V lost 5 bases, J lost 5 bases, and 10 bases stayed unmatched. CDR3 in amino acids: CASSLWGTGINEQYF. The CDR3 bases are TGTGCCAGCAGCCTCTGGGGGACAGGGATCAACGAGCAGTACTTC.

Concerning this clone itself: One end of the junction fails to match germline, which may point to a read error. Other nucleotide sequences in the sample specify the same CDR3. The rearrangement joins TRBV6-5 to TRBJ1-3; no firm D call. This CDR3 is built from 14 residues. Germline V CDR1 and CDR2: MNHEY, SVGAGI. CDR3: CASRPPRSGNTIYF. CDR3 DNA: TGCGCCAGCAGACCCCCGAGGTCTGGAAACACCATATATTTT.

The chain recombines TRBV2 with TRBJ2-5, with D maybe TRBD1 (6 bases). Gene TRBJ2-7 matches the end of the DNA better, so the J call may be wrong. This CDR3 comprises 12 residues. Germline CDR1 and CDR2: SNHLY and FYNNEI. The DNA for the CDR3 is TGTGCCAGCATGACAGGCTTCGACGAGCAGTACTTC. It encodes CASMTGFDEQYF.

V is TRBV6-1 and J is TRBJ2-5; no definite D call. This CDR3 region has 14 residues. Germline loops: CDR1 MNHNS, CDR2 SASEGT. Deletions cut 6 bases from V and 0 bases from J, with 11 bases between. Here the CDR3 DNA reads TGTGCCAGCAGCGAGTACCCGTACCAAGAGACCCAGTACTTC. Residues: CASSEYPYQETQYF.

This chain connects TRBV7-9 to TRBJ2-5, with D tentatively TRBD2 (5 bases). Germline assignment: CDR1 SEHNR and CDR2 FQNEAQ (reference sequence). Between the trimmed V and J ends, which lost 0 bases and 5 bases, there was a span of 19 bases. This CDR3 comprises 17 residues. CDR3 coding DNA: TGTGCCAGCAGCTTAGCCCCGGCCGGACTGTTGACTGAGACCCAGTACTTC. Its translation: CASSLAPAGLLTETQYF.

This clone appeared once. This rearrangement joins TRBV5-1 to TRBJ2-2, with D possibly matching TRBD1 (6 bases). The CDR3 runs to 15 residues. Germline loops: CDR1 SGHRS, CDR2 YFSETQ. Trimming left V 4 bases short and J 1 base short, with 11 bases between. The CDR3 spells CASSVGTQNTGELFF. CDR3 nucleotide sequence: TGCGCCAGCAGCGTCGGGACACAGAACACCGGGGAGCTGTTTTTT.

This clone occurred a few times. The chain has TRBV10-3 and TRBJ2-1, with 8 bases lining up with TRBD2. From germline, CDR1 is ENHRY and CDR2 SYGVKD. This CDR3 has 16 amino acids. Trimming took 6 bases from V and 5 from J; bases not matched to a gene: 12. Here the CDR3 reads CAISPGLAYENNEQFF. CDR3 coding DNA: TGTGCCATCAGCCCAGGACTAGCATATGAAAACAATGAGCAGTTCTTC.

The V and J genes are TRBV5-4 and TRBJ1-2, with D perhaps TRBD1 (5 bases). This CDR3 has 13 residues. V lost 0 bases to trimming and J lost 4 bases, with 7 bases between them. CDR1 and CDR2 (germline): SGHNT, YYREEE (reference sequence). The CDR3 sequence is CASSLVGGYGYTF. For the CDR3, the DNA is TGTGCCAGCAGCTTGGTGGGGGGCTATGGCTACACCTTC. The whole variable domain, filled in from reference TRBV5-4 and TRBJ1-2, reads ETGVTQSPTHLIKTRGQQVTLRCSSQSGHNTVSWYQQALGQGPQFIFQYYREEENGRGNFPPRFSGLQFPNYSSELNVNALELDDSALYLCASSLVGGYGYTFGSGTRLTVV.

This rearrangement joins TRBV5-1 to TRBJ2-3; 10 bases are shared with TRBD1. With 1 base clipped from V and 3 bases from J, the junction kept 2 bases outside the gene matches. Germline-derived CDR1 and CDR2 are SGHRS and YFSETQ. This CDR3 contains 15 residues. This CDR3 reads CASSLLGQGTDTQYF. The DNA of the CDR3 is TGCGCCAGCAGCTTGTTGGGACAGGGGACAGATACGCAGTATTTT.

The V gene is TRBV7-9, the J gene TRBJ2-5; 7 nucleotides line up with TRBD1. CDR3 length: 13 amino acids. The germline V gene has CDR1 SEHNR and CDR2 FQNEAQ (reference sequence). V lost 5 bases to trimming and J lost 11 bases; unmatched junction nucleotides: 11. CDR3 in DNA: TGTGCCAGCAGCCTCCAGACAGGGAGTGAGCAGTACTTC. This encodes CASSLQTGSEQYF. Using reference TRBV7-9 and TRBJ2-5 for the parts outside the CDR3, the full variable domain is DTGVSQNPRHKITKRGQNVTFRCDPISEHNRLYWYRQTLGQGPEFLTYFQNEAQLEKSRLLSDRFSAERPKGSFSTLEIQRTEQGDSAMYLCASSLQTGSEQYFGPGTRLLVL.

The chain couples TRBV7-8 to TRBJ2-3; 8 bases are shared with TRBD1. Per germline, CDR1 SGHVS and CDR2 FQNEAQ. The CDR3 totals 15 residues. The trim removed 3 bases at V and 2 bases at J, leaving 4 bases unmatched. Written as DNA, the CDR3 is TGTGCCAGCAGCTTTAACAGGGGGACCACAGATACGCAGTATTTT. It yields the protein CASSFNRGTTDTQYF.

V gene TRBV27 combines with J gene TRBJ2-2; TRBD2 agrees at 9 bases. This CDR3 region has 14 residues. Germline values: CDR1 MNHEY, CDR2 SMNVEV (reference sequence). Trimming took 6 bases from V and 6 from J; bases not matched to a gene: 5. CDR3 in DNA: TGTGCCAGCAGCCAGCGGGGGGAAGCCGGGGAGCTGTTTTTT. Its protein is CASSQRGEAGELFF.

The rearrangement joins TRBV19 to TRBJ2-3, with TRBD1 matching 11 bases. Germline lookup yields CDR1 LNHDA and CDR2 SQIVND (reference sequence). The CDR3 has 22 amino acids. Trimming at V came to 4 bases and at J to 0 bases, leaving 21 bases not matched to a gene. The CDR3 nucleotides are TGTGCCAGTAGTAGCCGGACAGGGGGCGCCCAGCGGGCCGACTATAGCACAGATACGCAGTATTTT. Protein sequence: CASSSRTGGAQRADYSTDTQYF.

Turning to this clone: Other DNA sequences in this sample translate to the same CDR3. V usage is TRBV28 and J usage is TRBJ1-5; TRBD1 is a possible D gene (5 bases). The CDR3 consists of 14 residues. Germline lookup yields CDR1 MDHEN and CDR2 SYDVKM. The V end lost 6 bases, the J end lost 2 bases, and 11 bases lay between the germline ends. The CDR3 DNA follows: TGTGCCAGCAGGGCCGGGGGGGGCAATCAGCCCCAGCATTTT. The encoded protein is CASRAGGGNQPQHF.

The V and J genes are TRBV7-9 and TRBJ2-1; 7 bases fit TRBD2. This CDR3 has 15 amino acids. Germline V gene lookup returns CDR1 SEHNR and CDR2 FQNEAQ (reference sequence). Germline trimming cut 0 bases from V and 6 bases from J; bases unmatched to any gene: 5. CDR3 protein: CASSLAGLRSNEQFF. For the CDR3, the DNA is TGTGCCAGCAGCTTAGCGGGACTAAGGTCCAATGAGCAGTTCTTC.

V is TRBV29-1 and J is TRBJ1-2; TRBD1 aligns across 7 bases. The CDR3 covers 13 residues. J was trimmed by 4 bases and V by 7 bases; bases with no gene match: 9. Germline CDR1 reads SQVTM; CDR2 reads ANQGSEA. CDR3 protein: CSAISDRPYGYTF. As DNA, the CDR3 is TGCAGCGCAATCTCGGACAGGCCCTATGGCTACACCTTC.

V usage is TRBV5-1 and J usage is TRBJ2-3; 7 nucleotides line up with TRBD1. The CDR3 runs to 15 residues. The V gene end was trimmed by 2 bases and the J gene end by 4 bases; junction bases not matched to a gene: 7. Germline assignment: CDR1 SGHRS and CDR2 YFSETQ. The CDR3 spells CASSLEGGGSDTQYF. The CDR3 nucleotides are TGCGCCAGCAGCTTAGAAGGGGGCGGGTCAGATACGCAGTATTTT.

This clone was observed once. This chain joins TRBV16 and TRBJ2-7; weak D call: TRBD1 (6 bases). CDR3 length: 14 residues. The V end lost 4 bases, the J end lost 3 bases, and 13 bases lay between the germline ends. Germline assignment: CDR1 KGHSY and CDR2 FQNENV. The CDR3 loop is CASSPWTDYYEQYF. In DNA, the CDR3 is TGTGCCAGCAGCCCGTGGACAGACTACTACGAGCAGTACTTC.

The chain couples TRBV2 to TRBJ2-5, with D hard to call. V dropped 4 bases and J dropped 5 bases, with 5 bases sitting between them. Per germline, CDR1 SNHLY and CDR2 FYNNEI. The CDR3 contains 11 residues. The CDR3 protein is CASSARETQYF. CDR3 nucleotide sequence: TGTGCCAGCAGTGCACGGGAGACCCAGTACTTC.

The table lists this clone with a few counts. The rearrangement uses TRBV7-9 and TRBJ1-3; 7 nucleotides match TRBD1. The CDR3 has 15 amino acids. Germline trimming cut 1 base from V and 2 bases from J; bases unmatched to any gene: 2. The germline V gene has CDR1 SEHNR and CDR2 FQNEAQ (reference sequence). The CDR3: CASSLVTGAGNTIYF. CDR3 DNA sequence: TGTGCCAGCAGCTTAGTAACAGGGGCTGGAAACACCATATATTTT.

The rearrangement links TRBV2 to TRBJ1-5, with D perhaps TRBD1 (5 bases). This CDR3 comprises 14 residues. V gave up 7 bases and J gave up 0 bases, with 10 bases separating them. Per the germline V gene, CDR1 is SNHLY and CDR2 is FYNNEI. The CDR3 DNA reads as TGTGCCAGCATTGCGGGACCTAGCAATCAGCCCCAGCATTTT. This codes for CASIAGPSNQPQHF.

The genes are TRBV11-2 and TRBJ1-6; the match to TRBD1 covers 10 bases. Germline CDR1 is SGHAT and CDR2 is FQNNGV. CDR3 length equals 15 residues. Trimming at V came to 1 base and at J to 10 bases, leaving 4 bases not matched to a gene. As DNA, the CDR3 is TGTGCCAGCAGCTTAGTGGACAGGGGGGCCTCACCCCTCCACTTT. It yields the protein CASSLVDRGASPLHF.